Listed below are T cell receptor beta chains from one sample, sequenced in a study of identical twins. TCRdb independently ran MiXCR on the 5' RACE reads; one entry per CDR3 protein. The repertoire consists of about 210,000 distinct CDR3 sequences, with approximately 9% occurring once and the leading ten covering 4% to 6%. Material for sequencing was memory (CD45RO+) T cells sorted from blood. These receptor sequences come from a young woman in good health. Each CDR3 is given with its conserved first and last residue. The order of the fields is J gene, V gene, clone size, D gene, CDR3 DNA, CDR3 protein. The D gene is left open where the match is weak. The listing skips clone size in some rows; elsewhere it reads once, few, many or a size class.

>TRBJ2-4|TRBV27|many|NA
TGTGCCAGCAGTTTAGTAGGCTTTCTAGCCAAAAACATTCAGTACTTC
CASSLVGFLAKNIQYF
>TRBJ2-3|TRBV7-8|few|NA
TGTGCCAGCAGCTTAGTCGCCGGGATCACAGATACGCAGTATTTT
CASSLVAGITDTQYF
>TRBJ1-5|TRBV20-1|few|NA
TGCAGTGCTGGCCGGGAGGGTAATAGCAATCAGCCCCAGCATTTT
CSAGREGNSNQPQHF
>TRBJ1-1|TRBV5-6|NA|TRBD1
TGTGCCAGCAGCTTCGTTCTGGACAGGGGTTACACTGAAGCTTTCTTT
CASSFVLDRGYTEAFF
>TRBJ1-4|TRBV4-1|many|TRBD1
TGCGCCAGCAGGAGCGGACAGGTGCTTAATGAAAAACTGTTTTTT
CASRSGQVLNEKLFF
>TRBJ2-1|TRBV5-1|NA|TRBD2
TGCGCCAGCAGCGCCTCTAGCGGGGGAAGGAATGAGCAGTTCTTC
CASSASSGGRNEQFF
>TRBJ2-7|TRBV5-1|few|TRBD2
TGCGCCAGCGGAAGCGGGAGAGGCTACGAGCAGTACTTC
CASGSGRGYEQYF
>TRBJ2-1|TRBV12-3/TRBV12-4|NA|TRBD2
TGTGCCAGCAGTTTCCCTACGGGGGGGCGTGATTATGAGCAGTTCTTC
CASSFPTGGRDYEQFF
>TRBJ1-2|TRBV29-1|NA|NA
TGCAGCGTTGCGTCTGTACGAGGGGTTCATGGCTACACCTTC
CSVASVRGVHGYTF
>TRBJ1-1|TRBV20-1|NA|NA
TGCAGTGCTTTAAGACAGGATAGGAGTGAAGCTTTCTTT
CSALRQDRSEAFF
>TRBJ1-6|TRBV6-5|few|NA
TGTGCCAGCAGTTCTGCGACAGCGGGATCACCCCTCCACTTT
CASSSATAGSPLHF
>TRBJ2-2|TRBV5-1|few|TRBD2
TGCGCCAGCAGCTGGGTCAGCGGGGGGTCGAACACCGGGGAGCTGTTTTTT
CASSWVSGGSNTGELFF
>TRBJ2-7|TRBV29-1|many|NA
TGCAGCGTTGGGGGATTTTCCTACGAGCAGTACTTC
CSVGGFSYEQYF
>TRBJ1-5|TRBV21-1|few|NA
TGTGCCAGCAACCCCAGGGGGCGGCAGCCCCAGCATTTT
CASNPRGRQPQHF
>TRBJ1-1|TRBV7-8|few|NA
TGTGCCAGCAGCTTGCCCGGGGGTGACACTGAAGCTTTCTTT
CASSLPGGDTEAFF
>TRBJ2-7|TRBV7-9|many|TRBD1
TGTGCCAGCAGCTTAGGGGACAGGGGGTACTACGAGCAGTACTTC
CASSLGDRGYYEQYF
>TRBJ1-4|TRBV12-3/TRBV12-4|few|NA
TGTGCCAGCAGTTCCCCCTTAGGACGAACTAATGAAAAACTGTTTTTT
CASSSPLGRTNEKLFF
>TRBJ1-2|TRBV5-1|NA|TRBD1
TGCGCCAGCAGCCACACAGGGGGAGCCCAGAGCTACACCTTC
CASSHTGGAQSYTF
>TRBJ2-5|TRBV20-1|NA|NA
TGCAGTGCTTTTTCGTTTGTGACCCAGTACTTC
CSAFSFVTQYF
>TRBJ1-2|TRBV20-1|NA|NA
TGCAGTGCTATCCCCGGGTGGGCAGGAGGTGGCTACACCTTC
CSAIPGWAGGGYTF
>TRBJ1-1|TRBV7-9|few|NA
TGTGCCAGCAGCTTCTCCGACACTGAAGCTTTCTTT
CASSFSDTEAFF
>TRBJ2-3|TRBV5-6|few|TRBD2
TGTGCCAGCAGCTCCATGACTAGCGGGATTCCCACAGATACGCAGTATTTT
CASSSMTSGIPTDTQYF
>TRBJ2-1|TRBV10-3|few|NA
TGTGCCATCAGTGAGTCCGGGGATGAGCAGTTCTTC
CAISESGDEQFF
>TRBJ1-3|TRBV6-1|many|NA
TGTGCCAGCAGTACCACAGGGTCCCTGCCAACAACCATATATTTT
CASSTTGSLPTTIYF
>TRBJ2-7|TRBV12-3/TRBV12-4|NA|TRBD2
TGTGCCAGCAGTGATTGGACTAGCGATTACGAGCAGTACTTC
CASSDWTSDYEQYF
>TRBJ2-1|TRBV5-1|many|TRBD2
TGCGCCAGCAGACGGGGGGACAATGAGCAGTTCTTC
CASRRGDNEQFF
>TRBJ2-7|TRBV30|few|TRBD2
TGTGCCTGGAATCCTAGCGGGAACGACGAGCAGTACTTC
CAWNPSGNDEQYF
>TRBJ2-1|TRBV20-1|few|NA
TGCAGTGCTGGGGGTGGATTTTGGTCCTACAATGAGCAGTTCTTC
CSAGGGFWSYNEQFF
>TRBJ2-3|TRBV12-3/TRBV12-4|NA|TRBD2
TGTGCCAGCAGAAGACCGGGAGGGCGATATCCAGATACGCAGTATTTT
CASRRPGGRYPDTQYF
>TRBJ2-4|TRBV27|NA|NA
TGTGCCAGCAGGACAACCCGGGGGGCTTCCAAAAACATTCAGTACTTC
CASRTTRGASKNIQYF
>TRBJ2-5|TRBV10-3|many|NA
TGTGCCACGACCCCCGGTCTATCGGGGACCCAAGAGACCCAGTACTTC
CATTPGLSGTQETQYF
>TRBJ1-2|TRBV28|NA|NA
TGTGCCAGCAGTTCCTTCCCGCAGGTCGGCGGCTACACCTTC
CASSSFPQVGGYTF